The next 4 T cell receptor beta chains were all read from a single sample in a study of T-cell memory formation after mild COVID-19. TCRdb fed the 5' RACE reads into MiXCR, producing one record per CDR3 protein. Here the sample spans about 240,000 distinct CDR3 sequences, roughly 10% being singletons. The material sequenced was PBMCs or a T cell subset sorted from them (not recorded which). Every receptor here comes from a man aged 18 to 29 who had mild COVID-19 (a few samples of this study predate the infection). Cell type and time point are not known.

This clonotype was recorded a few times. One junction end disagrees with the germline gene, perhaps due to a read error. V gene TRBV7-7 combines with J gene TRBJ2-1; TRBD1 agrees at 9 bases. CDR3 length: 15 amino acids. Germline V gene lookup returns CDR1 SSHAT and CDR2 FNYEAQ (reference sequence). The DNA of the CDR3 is TGTGCTAGCAGCCCACAGGGGGCTAGCTACAATGAGCAGTTCTTC. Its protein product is CASSPQGASYNEQFF.

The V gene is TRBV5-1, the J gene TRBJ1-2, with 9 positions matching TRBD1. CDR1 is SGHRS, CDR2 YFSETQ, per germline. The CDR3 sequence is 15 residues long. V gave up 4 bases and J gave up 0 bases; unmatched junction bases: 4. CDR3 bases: TGCGCCAGCAGCCGGGGACAGGGAGCTAACTATGGCTACACCTTC. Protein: CASSRGQGANYGYTF. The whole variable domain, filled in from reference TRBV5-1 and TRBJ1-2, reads KAGVTQTPRYLIKTRGQQVTLSCSPISGHRSVSWYQQTPGQGLQFLFEYFSETQRNKGNFPGRFSGRQFSNSRSEMNVSTLELGDSALYLCASSRGQGANYGYTFGSGTRLTVV.

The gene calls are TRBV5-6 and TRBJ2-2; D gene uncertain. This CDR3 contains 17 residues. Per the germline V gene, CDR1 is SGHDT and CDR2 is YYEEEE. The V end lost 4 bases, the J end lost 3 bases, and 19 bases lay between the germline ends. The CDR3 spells CASSLLSGSSYTGELFF. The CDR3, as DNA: TGTGCCAGCAGCCTACTCTCCGGGTCTTCTTACACCGGGGAGCTGTTTTTT.

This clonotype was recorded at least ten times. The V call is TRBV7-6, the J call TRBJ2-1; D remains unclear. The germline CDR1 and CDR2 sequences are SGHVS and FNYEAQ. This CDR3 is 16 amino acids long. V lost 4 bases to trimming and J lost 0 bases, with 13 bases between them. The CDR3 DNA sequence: TGTGCCAGCAGCTCCGCCCGCCTGAGCTCCTACAATGAGCAGTTCTTC. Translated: CASSSARLSSYNEQFF. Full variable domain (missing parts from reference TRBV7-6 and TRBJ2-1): GAGVSQSPRYKVTKRGQDVALRCDPISGHVSLYWYRQALGQGPEFLTYFNYEAQQDKSGLPNDRFSAERPEGSISTLTIQRTEQRDSAMYRCASSSARLSSYNEQFFGPGTRLTVL.